Listed below are T cell receptor beta chains from one sample, sequenced in a study of blood T cell repertoires in COVID-19. Produced via immunoSEQ multiplex PCR; TCRdb's table is partial and in-frame only. Of 390,000 or so clones detected, 70% to 90% appear once; the ten largest clones hold over 1.3%. The source material was peripheral blood. The receptor source for this set is a woman aged 30 to 39 with active or convalescent COVID-19. The CDR3 runs from the conserved cysteine through the conserved F or W. The D gene is left open where the match is weak. Only part of the rows carry a size: once, few, many, or a class if the clone is expanded.

>-|TRBJ2-1|TRBV3-1/TRBV3-2|-
TGTGCCAACAGCCAGGTACACGATGAGCAGTTCTTC
CANSQVHDEQFF
>-|TRBJ1-5|TRBV27|-
TGTGCCAGCAGTTTAGGCCAGGGTGGGAATCAGCCCCAGCATTTT
CASSLGQGGNQPQHF
>TRBD2|TRBJ2-1|TRBV2|-
TGTGCCAGCAGTGAAGCAGGCCTAGCGGACTACAATGAGCAGTTCTTC
CASSEAGLADYNEQFF
>-|TRBJ2-1|TRBV7-2|-
TGTGCCAGCAGCTTAGTTCAGGGCCCCAGGGAGCAGTTCTTC
CASSLVQGPREQFF
>TRBD1|TRBJ1-4|TRBV18|-
TGTGCCAGCTCACCTGCCAGGGGGAGGACTAATGAAAAACTGTTTTTT
CASSPARGRTNEKLFF
>-|TRBJ2-1|TRBV7-6|-
TGTGCCAGCAGCCCAGACAGGTCACTACCAAATGAGCAGTTCTTC
CASSPDRSLPNEQFF
>-|TRBJ1-2|TRBV2|-
TGTGCCAGCAGTGAAGGCAGGGGTGTGGGCTATGGCTACACCTTC
CASSEGRGVGYGYTF
>TRBD2|TRBJ2-3|TRBV4-1|-
TGCGCCAGCAGCCAAGATTTTAGCGGGGGGATAGATACGCAGTATTTT
CASSQDFSGGIDTQYF
>TRBD1|TRBJ1-1|TRBV23-1|-
TGCGCCAGGCCGGGGGCCCAGGGGGCGGGCACTGAAGCTTTCTTT
CARPGAQGAGTEAFF
>TRBD1|TRBJ2-6|TRBV5-6|-
TGTGCCAGCAGCTTGCCGGACAGGGGTTCTGGGGCCAACGTCCTGACTTTC
CASSLPDRGSGANVLTF
>-|TRBJ1-1|TRBV19|-
TGTGCCAGTAGTATAACGGGAGGGGGGGACTCGACTGAAGCTTTCTTT
CASSITGGGDSTEAFF
>-|TRBJ1-1|TRBV6-5|-
TGTGCCAGCAGTAAATTCAGTGTAATGAACACTGAAGCTTTCTTT
CASSKFSVMNTEAFF
>TRBD1|TRBJ1-1|TRBV19|-
TGTGCCAGTAGTACCCTTACAGGGGCTGAAGCTTTCTTT
CASSTLTGAEAFF
>TRBD2|TRBJ2-1|TRBV4-2|-
TGTGCCAGCAGCCAAGAGAGGACTAGCGGGAAGTACAATGAGCAGTTCTTC
CASSQERTSGKYNEQFF
>-|TRBJ2-5|TRBV12-3/TRBV12-4|-
TGTGCCAGCAGTTGGGGGGAAAGAGAGACCCAGTACTTC
CASSWGERETQYF
>TRBD2|TRBJ2-2|TRBV5-1|-
TGCGCCAGCAGCTTGTCACGGGGGAGGGCCCCTGACGGGGAGCTGTTTTTT
CASSLSRGRAPDGELFF
>-|TRBJ2-7|TRBV21-1|-
TGTGCCAGCAGCAATGCGGGCGAGGGGGGGGCTGGACTCCTCTACGAGCAGTACTTC
CASSNAGEGGAGLLYEQYF
>-|TRBJ2-7|TRBV19|once
TGTGCCAGTAGTACAGGGACTCCCGGTGGCGAGCAGTACTTC
CASSTGTPGGEQYF
>-|TRBJ1-5|TRBV19|-
TGTGCCAGTATGGCGGGGGAAGAGAATCAGCCCCAGCATTTT
CASMAGEENQPQHF
>-|TRBJ2-7|TRBV5-1|-
TGCGCCAGCAGCTACGAGCCCCTCTACGAGCAGTACTTC
CASSYEPLYEQYF
>-|TRBJ1-1|TRBV7-6|-
TGTGCCAGCAGCTTAGGCGGAGCAGGGTGGGGCACTGAAGCTTTCTTT
CASSLGGAGWGTEAFF
>-|TRBJ1-1|TRBV12-3/TRBV12-4|-
TGTGCCAGCAGCACCCGTAGGAACACTGAAGCTTTCTTT
CASSTRRNTEAFF
>TRBD2|TRBJ2-1|TRBV7-9|-
TGTGCCAGCAGCAAGACTAGCGGGAGGGAGCAGTTCTTC
CASSKTSGREQFF
>-|TRBJ1-4|TRBV28|-
TGTGCCAGCCAAGAGGACTTCTCACGGGGGGAAAAACTGTTTTTT
CASQEDFSRGEKLFF
>TRBD1|TRBJ1-2|TRBV5-4|-
TGTGCCAGCAGCCCCCCGGGACAGGGGTACTATGGCTACACCTTC
CASSPPGQGYYGYTF
>-|TRBJ1-1|TRBV7-2|-
TGTGCCAGCAGCCCGCGCACAGGAGTTACCACTGAAGCTTTCTTT
CASSPRTGVTTEAFF
>TRBD2|TRBJ2-1|TRBV2|-
TGTGCCAGCATTATGGGCGGGGGGCCCATGGATGAGCAGTTCTTC
CASIMGGGPMDEQFF
>TRBD1|TRBJ2-1|TRBV14|-
TGTGCCAGCAGCCAAAAAAGGGGGCGAGGGCTAAACTACAATGAGCAGTTCTTC
CASSQKRGRGLNYNEQFF
>-|TRBJ2-7|TRBV4-1|once
TGCGCCAGCAGCCAGACCCAGGTGAACTACGAGCAGTACTTC
CASSQTQVNYEQYF
>-|TRBJ2-1|TRBV29-1|-
TGCAGCGTTGAAGACGGGGCTAGCGAGGCCTACAATGAGCAGTTCTTC
CSVEDGASEAYNEQFF
>-|TRBJ2-1|TRBV7-9|-
TGTGCCAGCAGCCTACAAATTCGGAGCCCCAGCTCCTACAATGAGCAGTTCTTC
CASSLQIRSPSSYNEQFF
>-|TRBJ1-1|TRBV6-5|-
TGTGCCAGCTCCCAACAGAACAAACTCACTGAAGCTTTCTTT
CASSQQNKLTEAFF
>TRBD1|TRBJ1-4|TRBV7-2|-
TGTGCCAGCAGCTCAAGGACAGGTTATGAAAAACTGTTTTTT
CASSSRTGYEKLFF
>-|TRBJ2-1|TRBV11-2|-
TGTGCCAGCAGCCCGGGGCAGGGGGGAAACAATGAGCAGTTCTTC
CASSPGQGGNNEQFF
>-|TRBJ2-1|TRBV20-1|-
TGCAGTGCTCCCGCAGGGTTGGAGCAGTTCTTC
CSAPAGLEQFF
>-|TRBJ1-2|TRBV4-1|-
TGCGCCAGCAGCGTAGGGGGGGAGTGGGGCTACACCTTC
CASSVGGEWGYTF
>TRBD2|TRBJ2-1|TRBV7-9|-
TGTGCCAGCAGCCCAACTAGCGGCCAGCTTTATGAGCAGTTCTTC
CASSPTSGQLYEQFF
>TRBD1|TRBJ1-2|TRBV29-1|few
TGCAGCGTATCCATTGCGCCAGGGGGCGATCACTATGGCTACACCTTC
CSVSIAPGGDHYGYTF
>-|TRBJ1-2|TRBV5-1|-
TGCGCCAGCAGCTTGAAGGGGGAAAGGGAAACTAACTATGGCTACACCTTC
CASSLKGERETNYGYTF
>-|TRBJ2-3|TRBV4-2|-
TGTGCCAGCAGCCAAGATCCCTCCTTGAGCACAGATACGCAGTATTTT
CASSQDPSLSTDTQYF
>TRBD1|TRBJ1-5|TRBV11-2|-
TGTGCCAGCAGGCTGGACAGGGTGGTCTCTCAGCCCCAGCATTTT
CASRLDRVVSQPQHF
>TRBD2|TRBJ2-1|TRBV6-5|-
TGTGCCAGCAAAACAGCGGGAGGGCCAAAGGAGCAGTTCTTC
CASKTAGGPKEQFF
>TRBD2|TRBJ2-5|TRBV5-1|-
TGCGCCAGCAGTAGCGGGGGGGCGAAAGAGACCCAGTACTTC
CASSSGGAKETQYF
>TRBD1|TRBJ2-2|TRBV7-8|-
TGTGCCAGCAGCTATCGACAGGGGAACACCGGGGAGCTGTTTTTT
CASSYRQGNTGELFF
>-|TRBJ2-3|TRBV11-3|-
TGTGCCAGCAGCTTAGCCTTAACAGATACGCAGTATTTT
CASSLALTDTQYF
>-|TRBJ2-1|TRBV5-1|once
TGCGCCAGCAGCTTCCCCGTGACGGAGTTCTACAATGAGCAGTTCTTC
CASSFPVTEFYNEQFF
>-|TRBJ2-6|TRBV5-6|-
TGTGCCAGCAGCTTGCCGGTTACCCCTGGGGCCAACGTCCTGACTTTC
CASSLPVTPGANVLTF
>-|TRBJ1-1|TRBV6-2/TRBV6-3|-
TGTGCCAGCAGCTCATCAACGGCAGGGTTTGGAGCTTTCTTT
CASSSSTAGFGAFF